This TCR beta chain was found in a study of regulatory T cells in long-lasting Graves disease (dated by TCRdb to the early 2020s). Regarding the complete study: To count as having persistent Graves' disease, a patient had to have received antithyroid drug treatment for over 5 years with TSH receptor autoantibodies remaining persistently positive. The study was registered as a clinical trial and conducted in China. A total of some 35 samples underwent TCR sequencing, from roughly 13 patients with persistent Graves' disease and 20 or so patients with newly diagnosed Graves' disease. On average, persistent Graves' disease patients in the clinical cohort had been on antithyroid drugs for approximately ten years. This study used TCR sequencing and RNA sequencing of peripheral blood to compare persistent Graves' disease patients against newly diagnosed Graves' disease patients.

The table lists this clonotype with many counts. Its recognized antigen is unknown. There are no base qualities to consult, and no much larger clone falls within one base. What the time point label conveys for this sample: persistent/refractory GD, antithyroid drugs over 5 years with positive TRAb. RNA was extracted from PBMCs in TRIzol for both TCR sequencing and RNA sequencing. The diagnosis of Graves' disease followed American Thyroid Association guidelines. Patients were recruited from an endocrinology department in Xi'an, China. Each patient gave around 9 milliliters of peripheral blood, collected in an EDTA anticoagulant tube. Ficoll Paque Plus density gradient separation was used to isolate PBMCs, and no further T cell sorting was performed. An Agilent 2100 Bioanalyzer and agarose gel were used to assess RNA quality, and a NanoDrop 2000 was used to measure RNA concentration. CDR1 and CDR2, looked up from the germline V gene, are SGHTA and FQGNSA. Counted from cysteine to phenylalanine, this CDR3 has 13 amino acids. Of the read, only the CDR3 DNA is kept; its 39 bases are in frame from base 1. V loses 5 bases of germline sequence and J loses 10 bases, and the interval between the two ends is 18 bases.

General study outcomes and caveats: The study examined only peripheral blood because the primary lesion, thyroid tissue, could not be accessed. Only the TCR beta chain was sequenced and analyzed. Persistent disease showed preferential use of TRBV28, TRBJ1-2 and TRBJ2-5, whereas newly diagnosed disease favored TRBV20-1 and TRBJ2-1. Persistent Graves' disease patients showed lower TCR Shannon entropy and fewer highly expanded clones than newly diagnosed patients, suggesting clonal expansion. As a limitation, the authors acknowledged that the small sample size may reduce accuracy. Patients with persistent disease shared more public clonotypes (around 2,500) than newly diagnosed patients did (966).

The library was prepared using multiplex PCR. These reads were obtained on an Illumina HiSeq 4000. iRepertoire HTBI primers and Arm-PCR amplification of CDR3 regions were used to construct TCR beta libraries. Gel purification was performed on PCR products prior to sequencing. Per the source publication's procedure: A total of fewer than 65 TRBV and some 15 TRBJ segments were identified across samples and were used for gene usage analysis of CDR3 amino acid clonotypes. Filtered high-quality paired reads were merged into contigs using COPE and FqMerger. BLAST was used to align contigs to IMGT TRBV, TRBD and TRBJ reference genes, with CDR3 defined following IMGT. Any clonotype with a frequency above 0.1% was counted as a highly expanded clone. Repertoire diversity was measured by Shannon entropy, and V-J evenness by the Gini coefficient. Public clonotypes were defined as clonotypes shared by more than one individual. TCRdb reran the public reads through fastp at Q25 and MiXCR, keeping productive beta chains. For every CDR3 protein sequence, its rows merge into one entry that carries the most common genes and DNA. The V and J calls were not made by the authors but by TCRdb's processing. Recorded for this sample are about 470,000 distinct CDR3 sequences; under 25% of them occurred a single time. The ten top clones hold roughly 6.9% of the sample.

The TCR was taken from a female donor with Graves disease. Sequences were derived from peripheral blood mononuclear cells (PBMCs), sampled when the disease was refractory, from a patient treated with antithyroid drugs. The sequence is built from TRBV7-2 and TRBJ2-7; a tentative D call is TRBD2 (6 bases match). The CDR3 is CASSPQEGLVQYF. In nucleotide form, the sequence is TGTGCCAGCAGCCCACAGGAGGGGTTGGTTCAGTACTTC.